The T cell receptor beta chain described here comes from a study of CD8 T cells in Susac syndrome. RNA amounts of roughly 0.45 to 1 ug underwent reverse transcription with random hexamers. In TCRdb, the immunoSEQ multiplex PCR reads were re-called with MiXCR into one record per CDR3 protein. The sample yields 130,000 or so distinct CDR3 sequences, around 95% seen once. The CDR3 totals 15 residues. V lost 4 bases and J 3 bases, leaving 15 bases between the germline ends. Germline lookup yields CDR1 SGHTA and CDR2 FQGNSA. The sequence derives from a human donor with multiple sclerosis. Sequencing used CD4+ T cells from PBMCs. The chain carries TRBV7-2 and TRBJ1-1; D unresolved. DNA of the CDR3: TGTGCCAGCAGCTCCCGACGCCTAGTCGACACTGAAGCTTTCTTT. This gives the protein CASSSRRLVDTEAFF.